This T cell receptor beta chain was sequenced during a study of T-cell memory formation after mild COVID-19. Background on the study: Across donors, TCR clusters were largely donor specific. Study-wide findings and caveats: The main location of contracting CD4+ clones was CM and EM, and that of contracting CD8+ clones was EMRA.

5'RACE with constant-segment primers yielded barcoded, UMI-tagged TCR alpha and TCR beta cDNA libraries. TCRdb re-analysed the 5' RACE reads in MiXCR, keeping a single row per CDR3 protein. The data hold 400,000 to 500,000 distinct CDR3 sequences, with about 20% observed a single time. Germline-derived CDR1 and CDR2 are SGHTA and FQGNSA. Trimming took 1 base from V and 7 from J; bases not matched to a gene: 4. The CDR3 length is 15 residues. About this clonotype itself: Antigen: not known.

This chain connects TRBV7-2 to TRBJ2-2; 9 nucleotides align to TRBD1. The source is a man aged 18 to 29 who had mild COVID-19 (a few samples of this study predate the infection). Cell type and time point are not known. The sample consisted of PBMCs or a T cell subset sorted from them (not recorded which). The CDR3 region has the DNA TGTGCCAGCAGCTTAGATGGGACAGGGTACGGGGAGCTGTTTTTT. Translating gives CASSLDGTGYGELFF.